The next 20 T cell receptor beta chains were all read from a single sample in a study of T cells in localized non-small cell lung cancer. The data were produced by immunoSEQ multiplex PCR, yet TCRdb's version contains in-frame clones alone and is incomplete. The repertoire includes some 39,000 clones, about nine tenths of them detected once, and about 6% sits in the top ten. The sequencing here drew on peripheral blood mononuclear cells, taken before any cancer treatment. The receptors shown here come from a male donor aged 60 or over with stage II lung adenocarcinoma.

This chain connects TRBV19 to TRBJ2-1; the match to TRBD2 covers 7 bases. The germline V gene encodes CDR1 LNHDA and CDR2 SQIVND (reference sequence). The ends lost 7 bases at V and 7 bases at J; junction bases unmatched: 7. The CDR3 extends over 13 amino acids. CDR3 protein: CASKVAGENEQFF. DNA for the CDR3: TGTGCCAGTAAAGTGGCGGGGGAAAATGAGCAGTTCTTC.

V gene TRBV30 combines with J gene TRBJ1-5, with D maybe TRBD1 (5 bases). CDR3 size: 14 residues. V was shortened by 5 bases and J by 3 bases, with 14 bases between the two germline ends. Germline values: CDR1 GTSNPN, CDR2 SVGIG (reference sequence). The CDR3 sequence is CAWDNGGPNQPQHF. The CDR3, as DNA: TGTGCCTGGGACAACGGGGGTCCCAATCAGCCCCAGCATTTT.

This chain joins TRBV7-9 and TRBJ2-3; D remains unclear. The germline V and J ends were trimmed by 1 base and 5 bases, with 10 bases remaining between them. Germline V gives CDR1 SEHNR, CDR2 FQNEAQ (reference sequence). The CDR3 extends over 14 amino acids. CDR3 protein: CASSLVPNGDTQYF. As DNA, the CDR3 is TGTGCCAGCAGCTTAGTCCCCAATGGAGATACGCAGTATTTT.

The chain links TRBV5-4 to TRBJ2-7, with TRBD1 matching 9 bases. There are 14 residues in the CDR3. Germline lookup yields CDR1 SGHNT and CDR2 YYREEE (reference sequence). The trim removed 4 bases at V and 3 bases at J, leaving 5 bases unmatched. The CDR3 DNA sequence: TGTGCCAGCAGCCGAGCGGGACAGGGCTACGAGCAGTACTTC. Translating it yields CASSRAGQGYEQYF.

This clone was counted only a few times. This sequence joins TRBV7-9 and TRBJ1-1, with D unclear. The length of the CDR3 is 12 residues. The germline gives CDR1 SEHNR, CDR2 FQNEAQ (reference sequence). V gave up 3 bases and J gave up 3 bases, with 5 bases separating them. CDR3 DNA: TGTGCCAGCAGCTTCTCGGACACTGAAGCTTTCTTT. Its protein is CASSFSDTEAFF. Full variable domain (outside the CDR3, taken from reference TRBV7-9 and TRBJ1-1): DTGVSQNPRHKITKRGQNVTFRCDPISEHNRLYWYRQTLGQGPEFLTYFQNEAQLEKSRLLSDRFSAERPKGSFSTLEIQRTEQGDSAMYLCASSFSDTEAFFGQGTRLTVV.

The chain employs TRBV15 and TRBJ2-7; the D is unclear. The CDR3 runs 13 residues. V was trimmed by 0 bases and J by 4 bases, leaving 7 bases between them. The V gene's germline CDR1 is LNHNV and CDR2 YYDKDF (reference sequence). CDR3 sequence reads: CATSREGRYEQYF. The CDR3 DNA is TGTGCCACCAGCAGAGAGGGAAGGTACGAGCAGTACTTC.

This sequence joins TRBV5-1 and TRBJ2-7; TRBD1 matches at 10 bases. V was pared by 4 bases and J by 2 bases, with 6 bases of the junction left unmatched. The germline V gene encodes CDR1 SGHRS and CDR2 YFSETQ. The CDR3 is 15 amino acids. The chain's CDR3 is CASSPRQGAAYEQYF. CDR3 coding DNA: TGCGCCAGCAGCCCTCGACAGGGGGCCGCCTACGAGCAGTACTTC.

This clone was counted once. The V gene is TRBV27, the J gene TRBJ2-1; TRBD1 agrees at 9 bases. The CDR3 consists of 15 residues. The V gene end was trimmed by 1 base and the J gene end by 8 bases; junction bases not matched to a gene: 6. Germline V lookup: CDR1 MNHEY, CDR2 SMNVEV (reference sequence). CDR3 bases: TGTGCCAGCAGTTTATGGGGGACAGGGTTCGATGAGCAGTTCTTC. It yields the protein CASSLWGTGFDEQFF.

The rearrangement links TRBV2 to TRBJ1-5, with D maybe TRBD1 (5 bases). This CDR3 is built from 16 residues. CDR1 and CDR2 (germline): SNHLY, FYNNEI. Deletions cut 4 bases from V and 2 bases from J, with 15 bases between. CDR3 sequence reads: CASSALSTRGNQPQHF. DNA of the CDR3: TGTGCCAGCAGTGCCCTCTCCACCAGGGGCAATCAGCCCCAGCATTTT.

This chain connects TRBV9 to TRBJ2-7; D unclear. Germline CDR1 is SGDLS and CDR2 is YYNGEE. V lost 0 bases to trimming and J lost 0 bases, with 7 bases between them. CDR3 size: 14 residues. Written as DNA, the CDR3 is TGTGCCAGCAGCGTAGTCCCGAGCTCCTACGAGCAGTACTTC. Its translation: CASSVVPSSYEQYF. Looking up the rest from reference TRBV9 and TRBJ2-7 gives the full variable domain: DSGVTQTPKHLITATGQRVTLRCSPRSGDLSVYWYQQSLDQGLQFLIQYYNGEERAKGNILERFSAQQFPDLHSELNLSSLELGDSALYFCASSVVPSSYEQYFGPGTRLTVT.

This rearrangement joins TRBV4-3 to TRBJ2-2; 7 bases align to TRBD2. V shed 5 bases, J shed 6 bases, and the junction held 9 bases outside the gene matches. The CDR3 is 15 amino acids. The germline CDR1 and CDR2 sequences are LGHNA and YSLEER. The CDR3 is CASSGGRAGAGELFF. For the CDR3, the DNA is TGCGCCAGCAGCGGGGGGAGGGCCGGGGCCGGGGAGCTGTTTTTT.

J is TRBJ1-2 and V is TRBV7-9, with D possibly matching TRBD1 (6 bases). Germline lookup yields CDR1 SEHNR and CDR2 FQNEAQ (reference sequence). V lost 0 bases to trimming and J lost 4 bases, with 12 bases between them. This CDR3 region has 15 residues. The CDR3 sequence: CASSLAQSGVYGYTF. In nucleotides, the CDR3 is TGTGCCAGCAGCTTAGCGCAGTCAGGGGTCTATGGCTACACCTTC.

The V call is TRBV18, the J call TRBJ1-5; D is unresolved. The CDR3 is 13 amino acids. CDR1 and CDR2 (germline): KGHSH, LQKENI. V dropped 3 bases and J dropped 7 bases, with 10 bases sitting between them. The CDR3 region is CASSPGDGQPQHF. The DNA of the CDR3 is TGTGCCAGCTCACCTGGGGATGGCCAGCCCCAGCATTTT.

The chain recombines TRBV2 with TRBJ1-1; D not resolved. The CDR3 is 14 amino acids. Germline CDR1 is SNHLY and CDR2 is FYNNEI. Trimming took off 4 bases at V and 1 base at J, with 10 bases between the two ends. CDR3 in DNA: TGTGCCAGCAGTGTGGTGGGTGGGAACACTGAAGCTTTCTTT. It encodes CASSVVGGNTEAFF.

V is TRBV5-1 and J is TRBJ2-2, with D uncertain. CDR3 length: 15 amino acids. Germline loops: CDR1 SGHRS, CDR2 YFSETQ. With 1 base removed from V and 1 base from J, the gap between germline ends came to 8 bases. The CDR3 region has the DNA TGCGCCAGCAGCTTGTCCCCCGGGAACACCGGGGAGCTGTTTTTT. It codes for CASSLSPGNTGELFF.

CDR3 sequence reads: CASSNTDTQYF. The CDR3 region has the DNA TGTGCCAGCAGCAACACAGATACGCAGTATTTT. This chain connects TRBV7-8 to TRBJ2-3; no definite D call. CDR1 and CDR2 from the germline V gene are SGHVS and FQNEAQ. The V gene lost 5 bases and the J gene lost 2 bases, with 2 bases spanning the gap. The CDR3 has 11 amino acids.

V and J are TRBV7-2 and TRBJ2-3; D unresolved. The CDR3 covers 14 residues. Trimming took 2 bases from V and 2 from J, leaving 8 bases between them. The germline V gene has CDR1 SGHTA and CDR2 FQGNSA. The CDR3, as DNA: TGTGCCAGCAGCTTATTAGGGCCCACAGATACGCAGTATTTT. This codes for CASSLLGPTDTQYF.

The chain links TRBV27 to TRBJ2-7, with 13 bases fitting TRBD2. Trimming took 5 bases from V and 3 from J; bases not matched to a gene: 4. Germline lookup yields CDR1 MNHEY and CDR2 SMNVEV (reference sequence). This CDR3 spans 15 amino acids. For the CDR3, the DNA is TGTGCCAGCAGTCAAGGGACTAGCGGGGTCTACGAGCAGTACTTC. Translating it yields CASSQGTSGVYEQYF.

The CDR3 spells CASSRAGPDNEQFF. For the CDR3, the DNA is TGTGCCAGCAGCCGAGCCGGACCCGACAATGAGCAGTTCTTC. The chain couples TRBV5-5 to TRBJ2-1, with unresolved D. This CDR3 is built from 14 residues. Germline V gene sequence: CDR1 SGHKS, CDR2 YYEKEE (reference sequence). Trimming cost V 4 bases and J 5 bases, with 13 bases left between them. Based on the CDR3 plus reference TRBV5-5 and TRBJ2-1, the full variable domain is DAGVTQSPTHLIKTRGQQVTLRCSPISGHKSVSWYQQVLGQGPQFIFQYYEKEERGRGNFPDRFSARQFPNYSSELNVNALLLGDSALYLCASSRAGPDNEQFFGPGTRLTVL.

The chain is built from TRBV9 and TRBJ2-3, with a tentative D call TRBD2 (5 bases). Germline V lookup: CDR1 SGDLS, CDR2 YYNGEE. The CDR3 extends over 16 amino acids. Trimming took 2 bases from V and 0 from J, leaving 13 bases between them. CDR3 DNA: TGTGCCAGCAGCGTTTGGGGAGCCTCTAGCACAGATACGCAGTATTTT. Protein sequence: CASSVWGASSTDTQYF.